The 27 T cell receptor beta chains in this list originate from one sample, sequenced in a study of T cell responses to AZD1222 COVID-19 vaccine. Data came from immunoSEQ multiplex PCR; TCRdb stores just in-frame clones and leaves some out. The profile shows more than 100,000 clones, 91% of them singletons. The input for sequencing was peripheral blood, taken on day 0 of AZD1222 vaccination. The receptor source for this set is an adult in good health.

This chain links TRBV2 with TRBJ1-1; 7 bases fit TRBD1. This CDR3 spans 16 amino acids. With V trimmed by 5 bases and J by 1 base, 10 bases remained unmatched. Germline values: CDR1 SNHLY, CDR2 FYNNEI. This chain's CDR3 is CASSFRGGQSNTEAFF. For the CDR3, the DNA is TGTGCCAGCAGTTTCAGGGGGGGACAGTCGAACACTGAAGCTTTCTTT.

V and J are TRBV7-2 and TRBJ1-2, with D hard to call. The germline V and J ends were trimmed by 3 bases and 0 bases, with 8 bases remaining between them. There are 14 residues in the CDR3. The germline V gene encodes CDR1 SGHTA and CDR2 FQGNSA. CDR3 coding DNA: TGTGCCAGCAGCTTGGACGGATCTAACTATGGCTACACCTTC. Encoded protein: CASSLDGSNYGYTF.

This chain uses TRBV28 with TRBJ1-6, with D possibly TRBD1 on 5 matching bases. Trimming took off 6 bases at V and 10 bases at J, with 16 bases between the two ends. The CDR3 runs 14 residues. Germline assignment: CDR1 MDHEN and CDR2 SYDVKM. The CDR3 DNA follows: TGTGCCAGCAGACCAGGGTTGGGCCCATCACCCCTCCACTTT. As protein: CASRPGLGPSPLHF.

The chain employs TRBV7-2 and TRBJ2-7; D is perhaps TRBD1 or TRBD2 (5 bases each). The CDR3 covers 14 residues. V was pared by 2 bases and J by 3 bases, with 11 bases between. The germline gives CDR1 SGHTA, CDR2 FQGNSA. The CDR3 here is CASSLTGGNYEQYF. The CDR3 DNA reads TGTGCCAGCAGCTTAACTGGGGGTAACTACGAGCAGTACTTC.

The DNA for the CDR3 is TGTGCCAGCTCAACAAATCCGGGTCTCCAATACGAGCAGTACTTC. This translates into CASSTNPGLQYEQYF. The chain is built from TRBV18 and TRBJ2-7; D not resolved. V lost 5 bases and J lost 4, with 18 bases in between. CDR3 length equals 15 residues. The V gene's germline CDR1 is KGHSH and CDR2 LQKENI.

This clone was picked up one time. The rearrangement links TRBV7-9 to TRBJ2-1; 8 nucleotides match TRBD2. The V segment lost 0 bases and the J segment 3 bases; nucleotides outside the gene matches: 4. Germline V gene data show CDR1 as SEHNR and CDR2 as FQNEAQ (reference sequence). The CDR3 extends over 16 amino acids. As DNA, the CDR3 is TGTGCCAGCAGCTTAGCTCGGACTAGCTACTACAATGAGCAGTTCTTC. It yields the protein CASSLARTSYYNEQFF.

The chain joins TRBV27 to TRBJ2-2; D is unclear. Deletions cut 5 bases from V and 3 bases from J, with 4 bases between. The CDR3 length is 12 residues. Germline loops: CDR1 MNHEY, CDR2 SMNVEV (reference sequence). The CDR3 coding sequence is TGTGCCAGCAGTCCCCACACCGGGGAGCTGTTTTTT. As protein: CASSPHTGELFF.

The chain joins TRBV7-8 to TRBJ1-1; D gene unclear. This CDR3 has 13 amino acids. CDR1 and CDR2 (germline): SGHVS, FQNEAQ. V lost 4 bases to trimming and J lost 3 bases, with 9 bases between them. This chain's CDR3 is CASSYGRYTEAFF. Here the CDR3 DNA reads TGTGCCAGCAGCTACGGACGGTACACTGAAGCTTTCTTT. Filled out from reference TRBV7-8 and TRBJ1-1, the complete variable domain reads GAGVSQSPRYKVAKRGQDVALRCDPISGHVSLFWYQQALGQGPEFLTYFQNEAQLDKSGLPSDRFFAERPEGSVSTLKIQRTQQEDSAVYLCASSYGRYTEAFFGQGTRLTVV.

The chain links TRBV7-2 to TRBJ1-4; D is undetermined. CDR1 is SGHTA, CDR2 FQGNSA, per germline. V lost 2 bases, J lost 8 bases, and 9 bases lay in between. The CDR3 is 13 amino acids. The DNA for the CDR3 is TGTGCCAGCAGCTTATATTCGTGGGAAAAACTGTTTTTT. It encodes CASSLYSWEKLFF.

The chain links TRBV28 to TRBJ2-7; D gene ambiguous. The CDR3 sequence is 13 residues long. Trimming took off 3 bases at V and 2 bases at J, with 8 bases between the two ends. Germline assignment: CDR1 MDHEN and CDR2 SYDVKM. The CDR3 DNA is TGTGCCAGCAGTTTGGGAAGGGCCTACGAGCAGTACTTC. Protein sequence: CASSLGRAYEQYF.

CDR3 sequence: CASSVAGTTDTQYF. The CDR3 DNA is TGTGCCAGCAGCGTAGCTGGCACCACAGATACGCAGTATTTT. V and J are TRBV9 and TRBJ2-3; D unresolved. Germline CDR1 reads SGDLS; CDR2 reads YYNGEE. V was trimmed by 0 bases and J by 2 bases, leaving 7 bases between them. The CDR3 contains 14 residues.

The chain has TRBV30 and TRBJ2-7, with D hard to call. The V gene's germline CDR1 is GTSNPN and CDR2 SVGIG (reference sequence). The CDR3 has 11 residues. The V end was cut by 5 bases, the J end by 0 bases, with 5 bases between. The CDR3 loop reads CAWQDSYEQYF. Here the CDR3 DNA reads TGTGCCTGGCAGGACTCCTACGAGCAGTACTTC.

There are a few counts of this clone. The chain links TRBV5-1 to TRBJ2-4, with D maybe TRBD1 (7 bases). The V and J ends lost 0 bases and 1 base respectively, with 17 bases between them. Germline CDR1 is SGHRS and CDR2 is YFSETQ. The CDR3 extends over 18 amino acids. CDR3 sequence: CASSLGRQGAGAKNIQYF. The CDR3 DNA reads as TGCGCCAGCAGCTTGGGGAGACAGGGCGCGGGGGCCAAAAACATTCAGTACTTC.

The chain is built from TRBV7-2 and TRBJ2-6; tentatively, D is TRBD1 or TRBD2 (5 bases each). V dropped 5 bases and J dropped 1 base, with 9 bases sitting between them. CDR3 size: 15 residues. Germline loops: CDR1 SGHTA, CDR2 FQGNSA. CDR3 coding DNA: TGTGCCAGCAGCCCTGGGGGTTCTGGGGCCAACGTCCTGACTTTC. Protein sequence: CASSPGGSGANVLTF.

V gene TRBV27 combines with J gene TRBJ1-1; 11 bases agree with TRBD1. Trimming cost V 4 bases and J 10 bases; bases outside gene matches: 8. Germline V CDR1 and CDR2: MNHEY, SMNVEV (reference sequence). The CDR3 spans 14 residues. For the CDR3, the DNA is TGTGCCAGCAGTTCATCCGGGACAGGGGGAGTAGCTTTCTTT. It translates to CASSSSGTGGVAFF.

This chain joins TRBV7-3 and TRBJ2-7; TRBD1 matches 8 bases. The V segment lost 5 bases and the J segment 7 bases; nucleotides outside the gene matches: 7. Germline CDR1 and CDR2: SGHTA and FQGTGA. The CDR3 length is 13 residues. The CDR3: CASSPTGDGEQYF. CDR3 in DNA: TGTGCCAGCAGCCCGACAGGGGATGGGGAGCAGTACTTC.

The V call is TRBV11-2, the J call TRBJ1-2; weak D call: TRBD1 (6 bases). V lost 6 bases, J lost 4 bases, and 15 bases lay in between. The CDR3 has 14 amino acids. Germline loops: CDR1 SGHAT, CDR2 FQNNGV. In DNA form, the CDR3 reads TGTGCCAGCAGGTCAGACAGGACGGTCTATGGCTACACCTTC. Protein product: CASRSDRTVYGYTF.

V usage is TRBV6-5 and J usage is TRBJ2-7; D not resolved. The V end was cut by 8 bases, the J end by 7 bases, with 12 bases between. CDR1 is MNHEY, CDR2 SVGAGI, per germline. This CDR3 region has 11 residues. The CDR3 DNA reads TGTGCCAGCCCTGTTACTGGAGAGCAGTACTTC. Protein product: CASPVTGEQYF.

This sequence joins TRBV2 and TRBJ2-5, with D maybe TRBD1 (5 bases). Germline V CDR1 and CDR2: SNHLY, FYNNEI. This CDR3 spans 14 amino acids. V was clipped by 6 bases and J by 0 bases, with 11 bases between them. The chain's CDR3 is CASSGTGYQETQYF. CDR3 bases: TGTGCCAGCAGCGGCACAGGTTACCAAGAGACCCAGTACTTC.

The CDR3 DNA follows: TGTGCCTGGAGTCTATTCCCGACGAACACTGAAGCTTTCTTT. It encodes CAWSLFPTNTEAFF. The J gene is TRBJ1-1, the V gene TRBV30; the D is unclear. Trimming cost V 2 bases and J 1 base, with 11 bases left between them. This CDR3 spans 14 amino acids. The V gene's germline CDR1 is GTSNPN and CDR2 SVGIG (reference sequence).

The CDR3 is CASSQDHRSGYNEQFF. CDR3 sequence (DNA): TGTGCCAGCAGCCAAGACCATAGATCCGGATACAATGAGCAGTTCTTC. V is TRBV7-3 and J is TRBJ2-1; D is undetermined. Trimming stripped 5 bases from V and 4 bases from J, with 18 bases between. This CDR3 has 16 residues. Germline values: CDR1 SGHTA, CDR2 FQGTGA.

This chain joins TRBV11-2 and TRBJ2-7; D gene ambiguous. This CDR3 has 13 amino acids. CDR1 and CDR2 (germline): SGHAT, FQNNGV. V gave up 5 bases and J gave up 0 bases, with 8 bases separating them. The CDR3: CASSPGPSYEQYF. CDR3 coding DNA: TGTGCCAGCAGCCCTGGCCCCTCCTACGAGCAGTACTTC.

In its sample, this clone was seen once. The chain carries TRBV7-2 and TRBJ2-2; 7 nucleotides match TRBD2. The CDR3 consists of 15 residues. V lost 5 bases, J lost 0 bases, and 3 bases stayed unmatched. Germline CDR1 reads SGHTA; CDR2 reads FQGNSA. The CDR3 region is CASSTLASNTGELFF. DNA of the CDR3: TGTGCCAGCAGCACACTAGCGTCGAACACCGGGGAGCTGTTTTTT.

This clone has just one count. CDR3 sequence reads: CASRDSNTGELFF. In DNA, the CDR3 is TGTGCCAGCAGGGACAGTAACACCGGGGAGCTGTTTTTT. This chain links TRBV5-4 with TRBJ2-2; D is possibly TRBD1 (6 bases). CDR3 length: 13 residues. In germline, CDR1 is SGHNT, CDR2 YYREEE (reference sequence). The germline V and J ends were trimmed by 5 bases and 2 bases, with 7 bases remaining between them.

The rearrangement joins TRBV4-1 to TRBJ1-3; tentative D call: TRBD1 (5 bases). Germline V gene lookup returns CDR1 MGHRA and CDR2 YSYEKL. With 0 bases removed from V and 0 bases from J, the gap between germline ends came to 12 bases. The CDR3 extends over 17 amino acids. The CDR3 DNA reads as TGCGCCAGCAGCCAAGATCCCTCAGGGTTCTCTGGAAACACCATATATTTT. Protein sequence: CASSQDPSGFSGNTIYF.

The J gene is TRBJ1-5, the V gene TRBV4-2, with D unclear. Germline lookup yields CDR1 LGHNA and CDR2 YNFKEQ. The CDR3 is 14 residues long. Trimming shortened V by 0 bases and J by 7 bases, and 10 bases separated the two germline ends. The CDR3 coding sequence is TGTGCCAGCAGCCAAGATAACGTGGACCAGCCCCAGCATTTT. This encodes CASSQDNVDQPQHF.

V and J are TRBV13 and TRBJ2-2; D may be TRBD2 (5 bases). This CDR3 is built from 13 residues. Trimming cost V 3 bases and J 7 bases, with 9 bases left between them. Germline assignment: CDR1 PRHDT and CDR2 FYEKMQ (reference sequence). Here the CDR3 reads CASSFGEIGELFF. CDR3 in DNA: TGTGCCAGCAGCTTTGGGGAGATCGGGGAGCTGTTTTTT. The full variable domain, with the rest looked up from reference TRBV13 and TRBJ2-2, is AAGVIQSPRHLIKEKRETATLKCYPIPRHDTVYWYQQGPGQDPQFLISFYEKMQSDKGSIPDRFSAQQFSDYHSELNMSSLELGDSALYFCASSFGEIGELFFGEGSRLTVL.